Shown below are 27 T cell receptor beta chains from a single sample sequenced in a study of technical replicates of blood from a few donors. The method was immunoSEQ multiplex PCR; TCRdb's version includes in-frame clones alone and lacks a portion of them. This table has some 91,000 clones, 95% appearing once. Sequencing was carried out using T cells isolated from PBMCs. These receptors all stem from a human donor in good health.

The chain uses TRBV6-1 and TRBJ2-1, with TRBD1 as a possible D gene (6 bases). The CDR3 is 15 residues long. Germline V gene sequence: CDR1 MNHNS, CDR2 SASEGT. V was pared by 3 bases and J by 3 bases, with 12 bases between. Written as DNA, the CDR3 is TGTGCCAGCAGTGATTGGGGCAGGGGCTACAATGAGCAGTTCTTC. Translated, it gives CASSDWGRGYNEQFF.

CDR3 loop: CASSAFLGNTIYF. Here the CDR3 DNA reads TGTGCCAGCAGCGCGTTTCTGGGAAACACCATATATTTT. V is TRBV9 and J is TRBJ1-3; D unresolved. CDR3 size: 13 residues. Between the trimmed V and J ends, which lost 3 bases and 4 bases, there was a span of 8 bases. Germline lookup yields CDR1 SGDLS and CDR2 YYNGEE.

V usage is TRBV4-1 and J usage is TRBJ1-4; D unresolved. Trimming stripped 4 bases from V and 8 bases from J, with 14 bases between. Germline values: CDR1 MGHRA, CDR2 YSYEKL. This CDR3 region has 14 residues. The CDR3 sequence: CASSPVGGREKLFF. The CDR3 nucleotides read TGCGCCAGCAGCCCCGTAGGCGGTAGGGAAAAACTGTTTTTT.

The CDR3 DNA reads TGTGCCAGCGAATTACTCTCCCAGGGCAATCAGCCCCAGCATTTT. Translating it yields CASELLSQGNQPQHF. The V and J genes are TRBV6-1 and TRBJ1-5, with D unresolved. V was trimmed by 8 bases and J by 2 bases, leaving 16 bases between them. CDR1 is MNHNS and CDR2 is SASEGT in the germline V gene. The CDR3 covers 15 residues.

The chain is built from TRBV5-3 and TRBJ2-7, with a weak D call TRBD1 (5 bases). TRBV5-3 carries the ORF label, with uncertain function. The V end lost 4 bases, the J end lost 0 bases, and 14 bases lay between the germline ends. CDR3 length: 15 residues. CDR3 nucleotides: TGTGCCAGAAGCCCACGACAGTTAAGCTCCTACGAGCAGTACTTC. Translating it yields CARSPRQLSSYEQYF.

As DNA, the CDR3 is TGTGCCTTAGACAGGATAGCCCTTAATTCACCCCTCCACTTT. It yields the protein CALDRIALNSPLHF. The rearrangement joins TRBV30 to TRBJ1-6, with a possible D match to TRBD1 (6 bases). Deletions cut 7 bases from V and 6 bases from J, with 16 bases between. The germline V gene has CDR1 GTSNPN and CDR2 SVGIG (reference sequence). The CDR3 covers 14 residues.

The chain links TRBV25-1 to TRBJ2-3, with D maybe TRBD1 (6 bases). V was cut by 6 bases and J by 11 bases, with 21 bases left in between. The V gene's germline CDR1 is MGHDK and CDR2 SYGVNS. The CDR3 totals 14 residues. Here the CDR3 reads CASSNWGRDTLQYF. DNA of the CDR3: TGTGCCAGCAGCAATTGGGGGCGCGACACACTGCAGTATTTT.

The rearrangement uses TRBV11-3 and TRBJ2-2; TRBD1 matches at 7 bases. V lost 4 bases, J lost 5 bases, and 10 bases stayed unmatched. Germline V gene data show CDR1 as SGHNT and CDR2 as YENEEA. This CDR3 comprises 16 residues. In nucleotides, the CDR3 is TGTGCCAGCAGCTCTCCACCTGGGACAGCAACCGGGGAGCTGTTTTTT. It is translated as CASSSPPGTATGELFF. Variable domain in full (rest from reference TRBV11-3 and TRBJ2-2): EAGVVQSPRYKIIEKKQPVAFWCNPISGHNTLYWYLQNLGQGPELLIRYENEEAVDDSQLPKDRFSAERLKGVDSTLKIQPAELGDSAVYLCASSSPPGTATGELFFGEGSRLTVL.

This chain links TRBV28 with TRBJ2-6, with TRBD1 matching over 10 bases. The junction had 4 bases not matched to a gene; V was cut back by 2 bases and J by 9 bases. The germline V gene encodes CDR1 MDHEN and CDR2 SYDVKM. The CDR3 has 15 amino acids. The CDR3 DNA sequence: TGTGCCAGCAGTTTAGGGACAGGGGCATTCAACGTCCTGACTTTC. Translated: CASSLGTGAFNVLTF.

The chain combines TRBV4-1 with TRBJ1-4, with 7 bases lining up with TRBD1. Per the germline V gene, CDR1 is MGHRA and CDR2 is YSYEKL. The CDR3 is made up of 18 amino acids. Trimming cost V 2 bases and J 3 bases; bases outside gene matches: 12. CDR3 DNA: TGCGCCAGCAGCCAATCAACAGGGGCCGGGCCAGCTAATGAAAAACTGTTTTTT. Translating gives CASSQSTGAGPANEKLFF.

The CDR3 region has the DNA TGTGCCAGCAGCTTGGGACAGAACCTTAACTATGGCTACACCTTC. Amino acid sequence: CASSLGQNLNYGYTF. V and J are TRBV5-5 and TRBJ1-2; D is perhaps TRBD1 (5 bases). The V gene's germline CDR1 is SGHKS and CDR2 YYEKEE (reference sequence). This CDR3 has 15 residues. Between the trimmed V and J ends, which lost 0 bases and 1 base, there was a span of 10 bases.

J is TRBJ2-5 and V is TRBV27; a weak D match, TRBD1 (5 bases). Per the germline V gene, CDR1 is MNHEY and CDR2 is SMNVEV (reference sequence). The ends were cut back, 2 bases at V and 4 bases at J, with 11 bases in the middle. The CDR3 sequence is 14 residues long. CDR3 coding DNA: TGTGCCAGCAGTTTAAGACAGTGGGGAGAGACCCAGTACTTC. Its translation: CASSLRQWGETQYF.

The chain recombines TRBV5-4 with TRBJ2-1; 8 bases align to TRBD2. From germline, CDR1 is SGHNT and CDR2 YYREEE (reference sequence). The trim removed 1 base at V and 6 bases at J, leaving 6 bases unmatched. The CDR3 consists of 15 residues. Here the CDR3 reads CASSLYQRETNEQFF. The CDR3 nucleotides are TGTGCCAGCAGCTTGTATCAGCGGGAGACCAATGAGCAGTTCTTC.

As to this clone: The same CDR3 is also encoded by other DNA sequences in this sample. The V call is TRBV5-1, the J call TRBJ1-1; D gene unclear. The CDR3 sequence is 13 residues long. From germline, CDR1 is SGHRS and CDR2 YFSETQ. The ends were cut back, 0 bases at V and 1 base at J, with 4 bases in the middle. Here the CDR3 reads CASSLAGNTEAFF. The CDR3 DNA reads TGCGCCAGCAGCTTGGCAGGGAACACTGAAGCTTTCTTT.

The CDR3 region is CAWYEGDYGYTF. Here the CDR3 DNA reads TGTGCCTGGTACGAAGGGGACTATGGCTACACCTTC. J is TRBJ1-2 and V is TRBV30; tentatively, D is TRBD1 (5 bases). Looked up from germline, CDR1 is GTSNPN and CDR2 is SVGIG (reference sequence). The CDR3 runs 12 residues. Trimming cost V 5 bases and J 3 bases, with 10 bases left between them.

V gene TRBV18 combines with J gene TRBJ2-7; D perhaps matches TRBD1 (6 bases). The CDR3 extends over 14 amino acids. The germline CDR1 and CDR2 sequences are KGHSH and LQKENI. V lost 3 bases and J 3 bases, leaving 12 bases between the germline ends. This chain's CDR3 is CASSPSSQGYEQYF. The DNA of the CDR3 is TGTGCCAGCTCACCGAGCTCACAGGGCTACGAGCAGTACTTC.

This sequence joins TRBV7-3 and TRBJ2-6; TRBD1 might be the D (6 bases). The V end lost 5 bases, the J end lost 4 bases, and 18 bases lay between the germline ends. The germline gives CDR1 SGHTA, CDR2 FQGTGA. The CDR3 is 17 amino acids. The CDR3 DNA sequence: TGTGCCAGCAGCCTAAAACCCGCAGGGGCCGGGGCCAACGTCCTGACTTTC. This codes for CASSLKPAGAGANVLTF.

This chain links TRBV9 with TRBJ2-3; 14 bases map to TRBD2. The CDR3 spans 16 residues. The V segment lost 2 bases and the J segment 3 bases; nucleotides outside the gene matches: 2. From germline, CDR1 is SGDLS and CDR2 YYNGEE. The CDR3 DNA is TGTGCCAGCAGCGTGACTAGCGGGAGGGTTACAGATACGCAGTATTTT. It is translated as CASSVTSGRVTDTQYF.

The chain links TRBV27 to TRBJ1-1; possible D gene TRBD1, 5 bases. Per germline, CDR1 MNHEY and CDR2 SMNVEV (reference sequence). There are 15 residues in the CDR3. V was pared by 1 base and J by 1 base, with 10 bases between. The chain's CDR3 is CASSLFGGKNTEAFF. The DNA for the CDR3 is TGTGCCAGCAGTTTATTTGGGGGGAAGAACACTGAAGCTTTCTTT.

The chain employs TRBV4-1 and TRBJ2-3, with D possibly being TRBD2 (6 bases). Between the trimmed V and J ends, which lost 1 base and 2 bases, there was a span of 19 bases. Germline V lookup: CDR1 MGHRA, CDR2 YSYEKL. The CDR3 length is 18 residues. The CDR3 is CASSQAEGSSSLTDTQYF. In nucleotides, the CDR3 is TGCGCCAGCAGCCAAGCGGAGGGTAGCTCCTCGCTCACAGATACGCAGTATTTT.

DNA of the CDR3: TGTGCCAGCAGACCGACAGGCAACCCCACCGGGGAGCTGTTTTTT. Amino acids: CASRPTGNPTGELFF. The V and J genes are TRBV28 and TRBJ2-2, with a tentative D call TRBD1 (6 bases). This CDR3 region has 15 residues. Germline CDR1 MDHEN, CDR2 SYDVKM. With 6 bases removed from V and 4 bases from J, the gap between germline ends came to 15 bases.

This chain's CDR3 is CASSSLGTGTGGNYGYTF. Written as DNA, the CDR3 is TGTGCCAGCAGCTCCTTAGGCACCGGGACAGGGGGCAACTATGGCTACACCTTC. The chain is built from TRBV11-2 and TRBJ1-2, with TRBD1 matching 12 bases. Germline CDR1 reads SGHAT; CDR2 reads FQNNGV. V shed 4 bases, J shed 2 bases, and the junction held 11 bases outside the gene matches. This CDR3 is 18 amino acids long.

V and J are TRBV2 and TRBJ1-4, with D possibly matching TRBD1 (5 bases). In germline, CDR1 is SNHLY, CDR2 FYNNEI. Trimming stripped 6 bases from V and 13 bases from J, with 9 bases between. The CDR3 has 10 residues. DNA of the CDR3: TGTGCCAGCAGCGGGCAGGGACTGTTTTTT. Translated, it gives CASSGQGLFF. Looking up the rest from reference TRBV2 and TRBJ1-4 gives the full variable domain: EPEVTQTPSHQVTQMGQEVILRCVPISNHLYFYWYRQILGQKVEFLVSFYNNEISEKSEIFDDQFSVERPDGSNFTLKIRSTKLEDSAMYFCASSGQGLFFGSGTQLSVL.

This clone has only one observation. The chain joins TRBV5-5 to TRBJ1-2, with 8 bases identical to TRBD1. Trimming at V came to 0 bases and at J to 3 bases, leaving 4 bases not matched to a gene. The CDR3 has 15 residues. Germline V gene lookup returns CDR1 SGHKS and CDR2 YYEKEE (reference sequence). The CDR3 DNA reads TGTGCCAGCAGCTTGGCTCAGGACAGGGACTATGGCTACACCTTC. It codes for CASSLAQDRDYGYTF.

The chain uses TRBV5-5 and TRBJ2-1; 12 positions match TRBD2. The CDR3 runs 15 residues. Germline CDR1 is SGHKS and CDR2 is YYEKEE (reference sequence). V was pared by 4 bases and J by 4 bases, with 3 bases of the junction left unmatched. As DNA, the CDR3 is TGTGCCAGCAGCCTGACTAGCGGGGGATACAATGAGCAGTTCTTC. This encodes CASSLTSGGYNEQFF.

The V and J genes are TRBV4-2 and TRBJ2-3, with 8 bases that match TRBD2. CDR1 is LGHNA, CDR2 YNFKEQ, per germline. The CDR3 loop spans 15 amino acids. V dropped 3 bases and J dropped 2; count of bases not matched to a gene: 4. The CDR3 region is CASSQGTRPTDTQYF. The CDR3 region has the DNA TGTGCCAGCAGCCAGGGGACTAGGCCCACAGATACGCAGTATTTT.

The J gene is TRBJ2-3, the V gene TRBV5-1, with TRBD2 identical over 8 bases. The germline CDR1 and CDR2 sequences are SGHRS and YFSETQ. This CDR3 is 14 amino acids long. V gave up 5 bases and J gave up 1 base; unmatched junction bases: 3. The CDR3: CASRISGGTDTQYF. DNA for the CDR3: TGCGCCAGCAGAATTAGCGGGGGCACAGATACGCAGTATTTT.